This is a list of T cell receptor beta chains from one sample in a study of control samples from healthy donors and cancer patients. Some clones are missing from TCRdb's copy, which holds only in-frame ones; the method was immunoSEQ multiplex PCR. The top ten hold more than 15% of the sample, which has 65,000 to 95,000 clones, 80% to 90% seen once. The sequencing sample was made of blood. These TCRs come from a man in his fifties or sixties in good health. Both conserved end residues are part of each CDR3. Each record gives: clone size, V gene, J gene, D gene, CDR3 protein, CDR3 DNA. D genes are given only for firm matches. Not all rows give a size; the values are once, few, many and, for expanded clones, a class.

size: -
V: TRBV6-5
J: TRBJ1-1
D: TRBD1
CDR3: CASSLGQGDTEAFF
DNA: TGTGCCAGCAGTTTGGGACAGGGAGACACTGAAGCTTTCTTT

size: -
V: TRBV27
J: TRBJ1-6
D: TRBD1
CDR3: CASSRDGTGTNSPLHF
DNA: TGTGCCAGCAGTCGGGACGGGACAGGGACAAATTCACCCCTCCACTTT

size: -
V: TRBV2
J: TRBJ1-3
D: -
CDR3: CASSEARADSGNTIYF
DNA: TGTGCCAGCAGTGAAGCGCGGGCCGATTCTGGAAACACCATATATTTT

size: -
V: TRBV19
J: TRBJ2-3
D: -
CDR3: CASSPWTSTDTQYF
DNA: TGTGCCAGTAGTCCCTGGACAAGCACAGATACGCAGTATTTT

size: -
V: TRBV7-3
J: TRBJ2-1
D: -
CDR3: CASSSSTYNEQFF
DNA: TGTGCCAGCAGCTCCTCAACCTACAATGAGCAGTTCTTC

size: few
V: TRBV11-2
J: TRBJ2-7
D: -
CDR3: CASSLGLASGQYEQYF
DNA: TGTGCCAGCAGCCTAGGACTCGCAAGCGGGCAATACGAGCAGTACTTC

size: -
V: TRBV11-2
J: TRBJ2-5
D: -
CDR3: CASRKGETQYF
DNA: TGTGCCAGCAGGAAAGGAGAGACCCAGTACTTC

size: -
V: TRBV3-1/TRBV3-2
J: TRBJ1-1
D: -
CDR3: CASSVQGLNTEAFF
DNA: TGTGCCAGCAGCGTACAGGGTTTGAACACTGAAGCTTTCTTT

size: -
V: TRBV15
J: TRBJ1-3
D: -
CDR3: CATRHWLGLSGNTIYF
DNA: TGTGCCACCAGGCATTGGCTGGGGCTCTCTGGAAACACCATATATTTT

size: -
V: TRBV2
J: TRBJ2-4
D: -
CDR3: CASRVGLRERENIQYF
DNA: TGTGCCAGCAGGGTTGGTTTAAGGGAGAGGGAAAACATTCAGTACTTC

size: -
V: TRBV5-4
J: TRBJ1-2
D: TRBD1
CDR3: CASASGGGYGYTF
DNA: TGTGCCAGCGCCTCAGGGGGCGGTTATGGCTACACCTTC

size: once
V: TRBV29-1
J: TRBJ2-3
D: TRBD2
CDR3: CSVAGSRGSTDTQYF
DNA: TGCAGCGTTGCCGGCTCGCGGGGGAGCACAGATACGCAGTATTTT

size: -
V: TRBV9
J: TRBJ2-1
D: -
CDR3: CASSSPYGSSYNEQFF
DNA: TGTGCCAGCAGCTCGCCTTACGGGAGCTCCTACAATGAGCAGTTCTTC

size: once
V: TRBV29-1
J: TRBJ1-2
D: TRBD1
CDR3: CSVDEQGTNYGYTF
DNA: TGCAGCGTTGATGAACAGGGGACGAACTATGGCTACACCTTC

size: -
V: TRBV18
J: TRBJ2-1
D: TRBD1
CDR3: CASSPNAGGTGGDEQFF
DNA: TGTGCCAGCTCACCCAACGCGGGAGGGACAGGGGGCGATGAGCAGTTCTTC

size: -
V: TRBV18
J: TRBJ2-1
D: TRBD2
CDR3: CASSPPGTSGGAYNEQFF
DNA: TGTGCCAGCTCACCACCAGGGACTAGCGGGGGGGCCTACAATGAGCAGTTCTTC

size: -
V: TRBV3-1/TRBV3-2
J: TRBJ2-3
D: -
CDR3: CASRKSTADTQYF
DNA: TGTGCCAGCAGGAAGTCGACTGCAGATACGCAGTATTTT